A single sample gave rise to the 18 T cell receptor beta chains below, sequenced in a study of beta chain features in type 1 diabetes. Reverse transcription of all isolated RNA meant that expressed TCRB transcripts were sequenced. Sequencing was performed with immunoSEQ multiplex PCR; in TCRdb, only in-frame clones are kept and a portion is missing. There are 350,000 to 400,000 clones in the sample; approximately 15% occur only once, and approximately 0.02% lies in the top ten. Material: naive CD4+ T cells from blood. Source of these receptors: a young woman in good health.

The rearrangement joins TRBV7-2 to TRBJ2-7; D gene uncertain. The ends were cut back, 3 bases at V and 7 bases at J, with 22 bases in the middle. The length of the CDR3 is 16 residues. Germline V gives CDR1 SGHTA, CDR2 FQGNSA. The CDR3 nucleotides are TGTGCCAGCAGCTTTGGTAGTAACCCCAGGATCTTGGAGCAGTACTTC. The encoded protein is CASSFGSNPRILEQYF.

With respect to this clone: Different DNA sequences within this sample yield the same CDR3. The rearrangement uses TRBV28 and TRBJ1-2; D gene uncertain. V lost 2 bases, J lost 4 bases, and 5 bases lay in between. The CDR3 sequence is 12 residues long. Per the germline V gene, CDR1 is MDHEN and CDR2 is SYDVKM. The CDR3 nucleotides read TGTGCCAGCAGTTTAGGAGGCTATGGCTACACCTTC. It encodes CASSLGGYGYTF.

The V and J genes are TRBV11-2 and TRBJ2-7; 11 bases are shared with TRBD2. From germline, CDR1 is SGHAT and CDR2 FQNNGV. There are 17 residues in the CDR3. With 5 bases clipped from V and 7 bases from J, the junction kept 16 bases outside the gene matches. Written as DNA, the CDR3 is TGTGCCAGCAGCCATGAGGTACTAGCGGGAGTTGTGGGAGAGCAGTACTTC. This sequence encodes CASSHEVLAGVVGEQYF. The full variable domain, with the rest looked up from reference TRBV11-2 and TRBJ2-7, is EAGVAQSPRYKIIEKRQSVAFWCNPISGHATLYWYQQILGQGPKLLIQFQNNGVVDDSQLPKDRFSAERLKGVDSTLKIQPAKLEDSAVYLCASSHEVLAGVVGEQYFGPGTRLTVT.

Only a few counts were recorded for this clone. This rearrangement joins TRBV28 to TRBJ1-1; 9 bases are a match to TRBD1. V lost 4 bases to trimming and J lost 4 bases; unmatched junction nucleotides: 7. CDR1 is MDHEN, CDR2 SYDVKM, per germline. The CDR3 covers 15 residues. CDR3 nucleotides: TGTGCCAGCAGTTCAGCCGGGACAGGGATCACTGAAGCTTTCTTT. It is translated as CASSSAGTGITEAFF. The full variable domain, completed using reference TRBV28 and TRBJ1-1, is DVKVTQSSRYLVKRTGEKVFLECVQDMDHENMFWYRQDPGLGLRLIYFSYDVKMKEKGDIPEGYSVSREKKERFSLILESASTNQTSMYLCASSSAGTGITEAFFGQGTRLTVV.

The chain recombines TRBV30 with TRBJ1-2, with 10 bases aligning to TRBD1. J gave up 5 bases and V 3 bases, and 12 bases lay outside the gene matches. Germline V lookup: CDR1 GTSNPN, CDR2 SVGIG (reference sequence). CDR3 size: 16 residues. The CDR3 reads CAWSPLTPGQGYGYTF. The CDR3 DNA is TGTGCCTGGAGCCCCCTGACGCCGGGACAGGGGTATGGCTACACCTTC.

This clone was counted between two and nine times. The chain carries TRBV4-1 and TRBJ1-5; 9 bases are shared with TRBD1. V was clipped by 1 base and J by 3 bases; unmatched bases: 10. Germline CDR1 MGHRA, CDR2 YSYEKL. The CDR3 has 18 amino acids. The CDR3 region has the DNA TGCGCCAGCAGCCAAGGAATGTTGACAGGGGGTCTCAATCAGCCCCAGCATTTT. Translated: CASSQGMLTGGLNQPQHF.

The chain is built from TRBV28 and TRBJ1-1; no clear D gene. The V gene lost 1 base and the J gene lost 10 bases, with 10 bases spanning the gap. The CDR3 is 12 residues long. CDR1 and CDR2 (germline): MDHEN, SYDVKM. CDR3 in DNA: TGTGCCAGCAGTTTATTTCCGTCGTCAGCTTTCTTT. It encodes CASSLFPSSAFF.

This clone was detected only a few times. Other DNA sequences from this sample encode an identical CDR3 as well. The genes are TRBV6-5 and TRBJ2-5; weak D call: TRBD1 (5 bases). Trimming removed 2 bases from V and 4 bases from J, with 8 bases in between. Per germline, CDR1 MNHEY and CDR2 SVGAGI. The CDR3 consists of 13 residues. The CDR3 DNA reads TGTGCCAGCAGTTACGGGGCCGGAGAGACCCAGTACTTC. Encoded protein: CASSYGAGETQYF.

The V call is TRBV6-5, the J call TRBJ2-7, with D perhaps TRBD1 (6 bases). The CDR3 loop spans 14 amino acids. Trimming took 4 bases from V and 4 from J, leaving 14 bases between them. Germline lookup yields CDR1 MNHEY and CDR2 SVGAGI. The chain's CDR3 is CASSSRATGYEQYF. The CDR3 DNA follows: TGTGCCAGCAGTTCTCGGGCGACAGGTTACGAGCAGTACTTC.

This clone has only a few counts. This sequence joins TRBV7-2 and TRBJ1-1, with D possibly TRBD1 on 5 matching bases. The CDR3 is 14 amino acids. Germline-derived CDR1 and CDR2 are SGHTA and FQGNSA. The V gene lost 4 bases and the J gene lost 1 base, with 10 bases spanning the gap. CDR3 region: CASSWGGGNTEAFF. The CDR3 coding sequence is TGTGCCAGCAGCTGGGGGGGAGGGAACACTGAAGCTTTCTTT.

The chain employs TRBV7-2 and TRBJ1-1, with D possibly TRBD1 on 5 matching bases. The CDR3 has 14 amino acids. CDR1 SGHTA and CDR2 FQGNSA come from the germline V gene. Trimming cost V 5 bases and J 4 bases, with 14 bases left between them. Here the CDR3 DNA reads TGTGCCAGCAGCCCCTTCCAGGGCGGCACTGAAGCTTTCTTT. Amino acid sequence: CASSPFQGGTEAFF.

This clone occurred a few times. CDR3: CASSLQVRITDTQYF. DNA for the CDR3: TGCGCCAGCAGCTTGCAGGTTCGGATCACAGATACGCAGTATTTT. This chain joins TRBV5-1 and TRBJ2-3; no clear D gene. In germline, CDR1 is SGHRS, CDR2 YFSETQ. The CDR3 is 15 amino acids. V was pared by 1 base and J by 2 bases, with 11 bases between.

The chain couples TRBV25-1 to TRBJ1-5, with D perhaps TRBD1 (6 bases). Trimming pared 5 bases from V and 8 bases from J, leaving 16 bases between. The CDR3 spans 14 residues. Germline assignment: CDR1 MGHDK and CDR2 SYGVNS. Here the CDR3 DNA reads TGTGCCAGCAGTCCAGGGGAAACCTTTAAGCCCCAGCATTTT. Protein product: CASSPGETFKPQHF.

This clone was recorded once. The chain couples TRBV21-1 to TRBJ2-7; the table calls TRBD1, which could not be checked here. TRBV21-1 is described as a pseudogene. CDR3 length equals 15 residues. The CDR3 here is CASSKGQGDSYEQYF. CDR3 DNA sequence: TGTGCCAGCAGCAAGGGACAGGGGGACTCCTACGAGCAGTACTTC.

Comments on this clone: Different DNA sequences within this sample yield the same CDR3. This chain joins TRBV5-1 and TRBJ1-1, with 7 positions matching TRBD1. V trimming: 4 bases; J trimming: 0 bases; junction bases outside the gene matches: 6. Germline assignment: CDR1 SGHRS and CDR2 YFSETQ. CDR3 length: 15 amino acids. As DNA, the CDR3 is TGCGCCAGCAGCACGGGACAGCTCCTGAACACTGAAGCTTTCTTT. This gives the protein CASSTGQLLNTEAFF.

The chain is built from TRBV11-3 and TRBJ2-1; D is perhaps TRBD2 (6 bases). This CDR3 is built from 16 residues. V was shortened by 0 bases and J by 7 bases, with 16 bases between the two germline ends. CDR1 SGHNT and CDR2 YENEEA come from the germline V gene. DNA of the CDR3: TGTGCCAGCAGCTTAGATGCGACGGGAGTCCAGAATGAGCAGTTCTTC. Translation gives CASSLDATGVQNEQFF.

The chain is built from TRBV21-1 and TRBJ2-7; the D call TRBD2 from the table was never checked on the DNA. TRBV21-1 is a pseudogene locus. The CDR3 consists of 16 residues. Here the CDR3 reads CASSKGRPGSSYEQYF. The DNA for the CDR3 is TGTGCCAGCAGCAAAGGGAGGCCGGGGAGCTCCTACGAGCAGTACTTC.

The table lists this clone with a few counts. The rearrangement joins TRBV6-5 to TRBJ1-1, with D uncertain. Germline V CDR1 and CDR2: MNHEY, SVGAGI. The CDR3 runs to 11 residues. The germline V and J ends were trimmed by 6 bases and 1 base, with 3 bases remaining between them. The CDR3 sequence is CASSGNTEAFF. The DNA for the CDR3 is TGTGCCAGCAGCGGGAACACTGAAGCTTTCTTT.